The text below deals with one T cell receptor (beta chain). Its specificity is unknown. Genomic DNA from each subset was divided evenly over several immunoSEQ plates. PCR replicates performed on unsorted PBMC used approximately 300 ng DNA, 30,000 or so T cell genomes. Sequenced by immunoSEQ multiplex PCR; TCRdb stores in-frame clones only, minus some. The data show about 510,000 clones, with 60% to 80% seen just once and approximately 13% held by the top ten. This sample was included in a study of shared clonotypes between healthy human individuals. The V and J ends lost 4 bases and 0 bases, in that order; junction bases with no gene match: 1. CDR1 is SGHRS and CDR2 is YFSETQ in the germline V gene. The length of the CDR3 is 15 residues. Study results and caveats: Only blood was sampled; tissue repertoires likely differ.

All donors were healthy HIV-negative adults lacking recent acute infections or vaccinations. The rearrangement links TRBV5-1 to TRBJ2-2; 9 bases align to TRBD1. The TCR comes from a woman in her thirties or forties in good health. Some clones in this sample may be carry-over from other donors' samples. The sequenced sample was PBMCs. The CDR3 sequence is CASSGTGSNTGELFF. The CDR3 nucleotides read TGCGCCAGCAGCGGGACAGGGTCGAACACCGGGGAGCTGTTTTTT.